This T cell receptor beta chain was observed in a study of blood T cell repertoires in COVID-19. The overall study: PBMCs, B-cell-depleted T cells, or T cells were the source of the cDNA or gDNA that made up the material.

The CDR3 has 14 residues. The germline gives CDR1 MNHNS, CDR2 SASEGT. Trimming cost V 2 bases and J 2 bases, with 10 bases left between them. This table comes from immunoSEQ multiplex PCR, and its TCRdb copy is limited to in-frame clones, with some not included. The sample lists roughly 390,000 clones; about 90% were seen once. During active infection, Seattle patients enrolled and were then monitored through disease. V and J are TRBV6-1 and TRBJ2-7; D might be TRBD2 (5 bases). The specimen was peripheral blood. The origin of this receptor is a woman aged 25 to 39 with COVID-19, enrolled during active disease. The chain's CDR3 is CASSESDGTYEQYF. The CDR3 DNA reads as TGTGCCAGCAGTGAATCGGACGGGACCTACGAGCAGTACTTC.